This is a list of T cell receptor beta chains from one sample in a study of blood T cell repertoires in COVID-19. The data were produced by immunoSEQ multiplex PCR, yet TCRdb's version contains in-frame clones alone and is incomplete. The data hold 150,000 to 200,000 clones, with over 75% observed a single time. The sequenced sample consisted of PBMCs or T cells enriched from blood (not recorded which). These receptors all stem from a human donor with acute COVID-19. The donor label of this sample is uncertain. The CDR3 runs from the conserved cysteine through the conserved F or W. Fields, in order: CDR3 DNA, CDR3 protein, D gene, clone size, V gene, J gene, CDR3 length. The D gene is left open where the match is weak. The size of a clone is reported for some rows only, either as once, few or many, or as a class for expanded clones.

TGTGCCAGCAGCTTAGGGCGGAGCTCCTACAATGAGCAGTTCTTC	CASSLGRSSYNEQFF	NA	once	TRBV11-2	TRBJ2-1	15
TGCGCCAGCAGCACACAAGTGAACACTGAAGCTTTCTTT	CASSTQVNTEAFF	NA	NA	TRBV5-1	TRBJ1-1	13
TGTGCCAGTAGTATCAGGGATCCGAACACTGAAGCTTTCTTT	CASSIRDPNTEAFF	NA	NA	TRBV19	TRBJ1-1	14
TGTGCCAGCAGCTTGTCCGTTGTGACAGGGAGCAATCAGCCCCAGCATTTT	CASSLSVVTGSNQPQHF	TRBD1	NA	TRBV5-5	TRBJ1-5	17
TGTGCCACCAGTGATTCGGCGGAGATAGATGAGCAGTTCTTC	CATSDSAEIDEQFF	NA	NA	TRBV24-1	TRBJ2-1	14
TGTGCCAGCAGCCCCCACCTCTTACGGCCGGGCGGGGAAAAACTGTTTTTT	CASSPHLLRPGGEKLFF	NA	NA	TRBV4-2	TRBJ1-4	17
TGTGCCAGCTCACCACCGGGGGCAATTGGGGCCAACGTCCTGACTTTC	CASSPPGAIGANVLTF	NA	once	TRBV18	TRBJ2-6	16
TGTGCCAGCAGCTTAGGCGGGAGCGGCACCGGGGAGCTGTTTTTT	CASSLGGSGTGELFF	TRBD2	few	TRBV7-3	TRBJ2-2	15
TGTGCCAGTAGTATAGGGCAGGGTCTAGCCAAAAACATTCAGTACTTC	CASSIGQGLAKNIQYF	NA	NA	TRBV19	TRBJ2-4	16
TGTGCCAGCAGTGAGACCGGGACAGCCCCCGGGGAGCTGTTTTTT	CASSETGTAPGELFF	TRBD1	NA	TRBV2	TRBJ2-2	15
TGTGCCAGCAGTCCACAGGGATACGAGCAGTACTTC	CASSPQGYEQYF	NA	NA	TRBV2	TRBJ2-7	12
TGTGCCAGCAGTTTAAGTAGGAACAGTGAAGCTTTCTTT	CASSLSRNSEAFF	NA	NA	TRBV12-3/TRBV12-4	TRBJ1-1	13
TGCGCCAGCAGCCCGGGACTAGCGGGGGGGGCCAGCACCGAGCAGTACTTC	CASSPGLAGGASTEQYF	TRBD2	NA	TRBV4-1	TRBJ2-7	17
TGTGCCAGCAGTGAAAGTCAAGGGGGTTTAACAGATACGCAGTATTTT	CASSESQGGLTDTQYF	NA	NA	TRBV2	TRBJ2-3	16
TGTGCCAGCAGTTTGACAGGGGGCTTAGCAGAGACCCAGTACTTC	CASSLTGGLAETQYF	TRBD1	NA	TRBV27	TRBJ2-5	15
TGTGCCAGCAAGGGGACAGCTTTCTACGAGCAGTACTTC	CASKGTAFYEQYF	TRBD1	NA	TRBV6-5	TRBJ2-7	13
TGTGCCAGCAGCTCGAGGGACAGTCCCTACGAGCAGTACTTC	CASSSRDSPYEQYF	TRBD1	NA	TRBV7-9	TRBJ2-7	14
TGTGCCAGCAGCTTCGGCTCGGGGACAGGGGCTGTTGGAAACACCATATATTTT	CASSFGSGTGAVGNTIYF	TRBD1	NA	TRBV5-6	TRBJ1-3	18
TGTGCCAGCAGTTTCAGGGACAGGGGGCACAGCTCCTACGAGCAGTACTTC	CASSFRDRGHSSYEQYF	TRBD1	NA	TRBV28	TRBJ2-7	17
TGCAGTGCTAGTGGCGCGTCAGGGGAGAGGTTTCTAGCCAAAAACATTCAGTACTTC	CSASGASGERFLAKNIQYF	NA	NA	TRBV20-1	TRBJ2-4	19
TGTGCCAGCAGCTTGGACGACGGGGGGCAAGAGACCCAGTACTTC	CASSLDDGGQETQYF	TRBD2	NA	TRBV5-6	TRBJ2-5	15
TGTGCCAGCAGCTTAGGTCAGGGGTCCACTGAAGCTTTCTTT	CASSLGQGSTEAFF	NA	NA	TRBV7-9	TRBJ1-1	14
TGTGCCAGCAGCTTGGCCACTATCACAGATACGCAGTATTTT	CASSLATITDTQYF	NA	NA	TRBV5-8	TRBJ2-3	14
TGTGCCAGCAGCGCGTGGACTAGCGGGTTCACAGATACGCAGTATTTT	CASSAWTSGFTDTQYF	TRBD2	NA	TRBV3-1/TRBV3-2	TRBJ2-3	16
TGTGCCAGCAGTTTGACAGGGCTAGATCAGCCCCAGCATTTT	CASSLTGLDQPQHF	TRBD1	NA	TRBV27	TRBJ1-5	14
TGTGCCAGCAGCGGGGGACACTTTAATTCACCCCTCCACTTT	CASSGGHFNSPLHF	NA	NA	TRBV7-9	TRBJ1-6	14
TGTGCCAGCAGTTCCCGGACTCCGTCCTACGAGCAGTACTTC	CASSSRTPSYEQYF	NA	NA	TRBV6-2/TRBV6-3	TRBJ2-7	14
TGCGCCAGCAGGGGACAAGGTGCAGAAGCTTTCTTT	CASRGQGAEAFF	NA	once	TRBV5-1	TRBJ1-1	12
TGTGCCACCAGCCGAGGAGGGGCAGGGGGGATGAACACTGAAGCTTTCTTT	CATSRGGAGGMNTEAFF	TRBD1	few	TRBV15	TRBJ1-1	17
TGTGCCAGCAGCCAGGTAGGGGGACCTGAAGCTTTCTTT	CASSQVGGPEAFF	NA	NA	TRBV14	TRBJ1-1	13
TGTGCCAGCAGCGTAGAATTAGCGGGAACTGGGACAGATACGCAGTATTTT	CASSVELAGTGTDTQYF	TRBD2	NA	TRBV9	TRBJ2-3	17
TGTGCCTGGGCCCGACTATACTCGGATGAGCAGTTCTTC	CAWARLYSDEQFF	NA	NA	TRBV30	TRBJ2-1	13
TGTGCCAGTAGTTTATTATCCTCCTACAATGAGCAGTTCTTC	CASSLLSSYNEQFF	NA	NA	TRBV19	TRBJ2-1	14
TGTGCCAGCAGTTACACGATGACAGGGGCCTACGAGCAGTACTTC	CASSYTMTGAYEQYF	TRBD1	NA	TRBV27	TRBJ2-7	15
TGTGCCAGCAGCGTAGCAGGGTTGGCTGTGCAGACCCAGTACTTC	CASSVAGLAVQTQYF	NA	NA	TRBV9	TRBJ2-5	15